Below, 18 T cell receptor beta chains from the same sample are listed, as sequenced in a study of blood T cell repertoires in COVID-19. Sequenced by immunoSEQ multiplex PCR; TCRdb stores in-frame clones only, minus some. The table includes roughly 54,000 clones, roughly nine tenths detected once. Material for sequencing was peripheral blood. The receptors were sampled from a woman aged 60-75 years with active or convalescent COVID-19.

This clone showed up just once. This sequence joins TRBV24-1 and TRBJ1-6; 7 nucleotides align to TRBD1. This CDR3 region has 16 residues. Germline CDR1 KGHDR, CDR2 SFDVKD. With V trimmed by 3 bases and J by 7 bases, 8 bases remained unmatched. CDR3 sequence reads: CATSDARDSLNSPLHF. The CDR3 coding sequence is TGTGCCACCAGTGATGCCCGGGACAGCCTAAATTCACCCCTCCACTTT.

The gene calls are TRBV28 and TRBJ2-7; possibly TRBD2 for D (5 bases). The CDR3 contains 14 residues. The ends were cut back, 5 bases at V and 0 bases at J, with 11 bases in the middle. Germline assignment: CDR1 MDHEN and CDR2 SYDVKM. CDR3 sequence reads: CASSQAENSYEQYF. DNA of the CDR3: TGTGCCAGCAGTCAAGCGGAGAACTCCTACGAGCAGTACTTC.

V is TRBV29-1 and J is TRBJ1-1; D is unresolved. Between the trimmed V and J ends, which lost 6 bases and 0 bases, there was a span of 5 bases. The CDR3 is made up of 11 amino acids. Germline CDR1 is SQVTM and CDR2 is ANQGSEA. CDR3 nucleotide sequence: TGCAGCGTGTCAGTGAACACTGAAGCTTTCTTT. As protein: CSVSVNTEAFF.

This clone was found a few times. V and J are TRBV6-5 and TRBJ2-5, with 10 bases lining up with TRBD1. Losses at the gene ends were 9 bases for V and 5 bases for J; bases not matched to a gene: 9. Germline V gene lookup returns CDR1 MNHEY and CDR2 SVGAGI. The CDR3 consists of 14 residues. Written as DNA, the CDR3 is TGTGCCAGTGTTTTGACAGGGGGCTTGGAGACCCAGTACTTC. This encodes CASVLTGGLETQYF.

This chain links TRBV30 with TRBJ2-1; tentatively, D is TRBD1 (5 bases). This CDR3 has 13 amino acids. Germline lookup yields CDR1 GTSNPN and CDR2 SVGIG (reference sequence). Trimming left V 5 bases short and J 2 bases short, with 10 bases between. Here the CDR3 DNA reads TGTGCCTGGGTAAGACAGACCTACAATGAGCAGTTCTTC. This codes for CAWVRQTYNEQFF. Combining the CDR3 with reference TRBV30 and TRBJ2-1 gives the whole variable domain SQTIHQWPATLVQPVGSPLSLECTVEGTSNPNLYWYRQAAGRGLQLLFYSVGIGQISSEVPQNLSASRPQDRQFILSSKKLLLSDSGFYLCAWVRQTYNEQFFGPGTRLTVL.

As concerns this clone: An end of the junction does not agree with germline; a read error may underlie this. The V call is TRBV20-1, the J call TRBJ1-3; possibly TRBD1 for D (6 bases). The CDR3 runs to 11 residues. The germline CDR1 and CDR2 sequences are DFQATT and SNEGSKA (reference sequence). CDR3 sequence (DNA): TGCAGTGCGGGGGCTGGGAACACCATATATTTT. This sequence encodes CSAGAGNTIYF.

This chain connects TRBV10-3 to TRBJ2-1, with 8 bases lining up with TRBD2. Germline CDR1 is ENHRY and CDR2 is SYGVKD. The CDR3 has 16 amino acids. V lost 7 bases, J lost 4 bases, and 12 bases stayed unmatched. In DNA, the CDR3 is TGTGCCATCACCGACGTCCTAGCGGGCCATTACAATGAGCAGTTCTTC. Translating it yields CAITDVLAGHYNEQFF.

The rearrangement joins TRBV11-3 to TRBJ2-7; 10 positions match TRBD2. CDR3 size: 15 residues. Germline loops: CDR1 SGHNT, CDR2 YENEEA. Losses at the gene ends were 1 base for V and 0 bases for J; bases not matched to a gene: 0. The CDR3 nucleotides are TGTGCCAGCAGCTTAGCTAGCGGGAGCTCCTACGAGCAGTACTTC. This gives the protein CASSLASGSSYEQYF.

CDR3 region: CASTPLGADNQPQHF. Written as DNA, the CDR3 is TGTGCCAGCACCCCCCTAGGGGCAGATAATCAGCCCCAGCATTTT. V is TRBV28 and J is TRBJ1-5, with a weak D call TRBD1 (5 bases). The V and J ends lost 7 bases and 4 bases respectively, with 17 bases between them. Germline CDR1 reads MDHEN; CDR2 reads SYDVKM. The CDR3 totals 15 residues.

The V call is TRBV28, the J call TRBJ2-5; 8 nucleotides line up with TRBD1. After removal of 6 bases from V and 4 bases from J, the junction contained 4 bases not matched to a gene. Germline-derived CDR1 and CDR2 are MDHEN and SYDVKM. The CDR3 is 13 residues long. CDR3 DNA sequence: TGTGCCAGCAGGGACAGGGATGCAGAGACCCAGTACTTC. This gives the protein CASRDRDAETQYF.

The table lists this clone with a few counts. CDR3 DNA: TGTGCCAGCACCTCGCGGGCAGTTAATGAAAAACTGTTTTTT. Protein: CASTSRAVNEKLFF. This rearrangement joins TRBV28 to TRBJ1-4; D is undetermined. The CDR3 totals 14 residues. From germline, CDR1 is MDHEN and CDR2 SYDVKM. V was trimmed by 7 bases and J by 4 bases, leaving 13 bases between them. The full variable domain, in which reference TRBV28 and TRBJ1-4 provide the parts outside the CDR3, is DVKVTQSSRYLVKRTGEKVFLECVQDMDHENMFWYRQDPGLGLRLIYFSYDVKMKEKGDIPEGYSVSREKKERFSLILESASTNQTSMYLCASTSRAVNEKLFFGSGTQLSVL.

The chain is built from TRBV24-1 and TRBJ2-3, with a tentative D call TRBD2 (5 bases). CDR1 KGHDR and CDR2 SFDVKD come from the germline V gene. The CDR3 runs 17 residues. The V end lost 4 bases, the J end lost 4 bases, and 20 bases lay between the germline ends. CDR3 in DNA: TGTGCCACCAGTGAAGTCCTAGGGAGCACAAGGGCAGATACGCAGTATTTT. Amino acids: CATSEVLGSTRADTQYF.

This clone has just one count. Distinct nucleotide sequences in the sample also encode this CDR3. The chain has TRBV19 and TRBJ1-1, with D hard to call. The V end was cut by 1 base, the J end by 0 bases, with 6 bases between. CDR3 length: 14 residues. Looked up from germline, CDR1 is LNHDA and CDR2 is SQIVND (reference sequence). CDR3 in amino acids: CASSIGQMNTEAFF. The CDR3 DNA reads TGTGCCAGTAGTATAGGGCAGATGAACACTGAAGCTTTCTTT.

The V and J genes are TRBV5-1 and TRBJ1-2; the match to TRBD1 covers 7 bases. With V trimmed by 5 bases and J by 7 bases, 14 bases remained unmatched. CDR1 is SGHRS, CDR2 YFSETQ, per germline. The CDR3 length is 15 residues. The CDR3 DNA sequence: TGCGCCAGCAGTTCCCGGACAGGAGGAGGATCTGGCTACACCTTC. Protein product: CASSSRTGGGSGYTF.

The chain recombines TRBV6-5 with TRBJ1-3; the D is unclear. CDR3 length: 15 residues. In germline, CDR1 is MNHEY, CDR2 SVGAGI. Trimming pared 4 bases from V and 0 bases from J, leaving 10 bases between. The CDR3: CASSLLPTSGNTIYF. The DNA for the CDR3 is TGTGCCAGCAGTTTACTACCTACCTCTGGAAACACCATATATTTT.

This chain connects TRBV6-4 to TRBJ2-1, with TRBD2 matching 11 bases. This CDR3 comprises 14 residues. After removal of 5 bases from V and 10 bases from J, the junction contained 7 bases not matched to a gene. Per the germline V gene, CDR1 is MRHNA and CDR2 is SNTAGT. The CDR3 sequence: CASSQLAGVGEQFF. The CDR3 nucleotides are TGTGCCAGCAGTCAACTAGCGGGGGTTGGAGAGCAGTTCTTC.

This chain connects TRBV5-1 to TRBJ2-7; D may be TRBD1 (8 bases). CDR1 SGHRS and CDR2 YFSETQ come from the germline V gene. V shed 1 base and J shed 4 bases, with 15 bases lying between them. The CDR3 runs to 15 residues. The CDR3 protein is CASSLTGGVPYEQYF. The CDR3 region has the DNA TGCGCCAGCAGCTTGACAGGGGGGGTGCCTTACGAGCAGTACTTC.

The V call is TRBV14, the J call TRBJ1-2; perhaps TRBD1 as D (6 bases). Deletions cut 4 bases from V and 7 bases from J, with 19 bases between. The germline V gene has CDR1 SGHDN and CDR2 FVKESK. This CDR3 has 15 amino acids. The CDR3 DNA follows: TGTGCCAGCAGCCCGAGACTACAGGGTGGAAGTGGCTACACCTTC. It yields the protein CASSPRLQGGSGYTF. Complete variable domain (other parts from reference TRBV14 and TRBJ1-2): EAGVTQFPSHSVIEKGQTVTLRCDPISGHDNLYWYRRVMGKEIKFLLHFVKESKQDESGMPNNRFLAERTGGTYSTLKVQPAELEDSGVYFCASSPRLQGGSGYTFGSGTRLTVV.